A single sample gave rise to the 9 T cell receptor beta chains below, sequenced in a study of OX40 agonist ivuxolimab in advanced cancers. Here immunoSEQ multiplex PCR was the method, and the copy in TCRdb shows in-frame clones only, minus some. The table shows approximately 62,000 clones, with nearly 90% occurring only once. The input for sequencing was CD4+ or CD8+ T cells sorted from blood, taken in a trial of the OX40 agonist ivuxolimab. These receptors came from an adult with an advanced solid tumor such as melanoma, head and neck, liver or kidney cancer.

The gene calls are TRBV27 and TRBJ2-3; 13 nucleotides align to TRBD2. From germline, CDR1 is MNHEY and CDR2 SMNVEV (reference sequence). Trimming removed 6 bases from V and 2 bases from J; junction bases left unmatched: 2. The CDR3 is 15 residues long. CDR3 protein: CASSGTSGNTDTQYF. The CDR3 DNA is TGTGCCAGCAGCGGGACTAGCGGGAACACAGATACGCAGTATTTT.

The chain has TRBV18 and TRBJ2-3; TRBD1 matches at 9 bases. Germline assignment: CDR1 KGHSH and CDR2 LQKENI. This CDR3 has 17 residues. V was pared by 0 bases and J by 3 bases, with 7 bases of the junction left unmatched. The CDR3 nucleotides are TGTGCCAGCTCACCACCCCTAACAGGGGGCAGTACAGATACGCAGTATTTT. Translation: CASSPPLTGGSTDTQYF.

The rearrangement links TRBV9 to TRBJ1-1; D not certain. Germline lookup yields CDR1 SGDLS and CDR2 YYNGEE. Trimming removed 4 bases from V and 0 bases from J, with 7 bases in between. There are 13 residues in the CDR3. The CDR3 sequence is CASSPGVNTEAFF. The CDR3 DNA follows: TGTGCCAGCAGCCCGGGAGTGAACACTGAAGCTTTCTTT. Drawing the rest from reference TRBV9 and TRBJ1-1, the complete variable domain is DSGVTQTPKHLITATGQRVTLRCSPRSGDLSVYWYQQSLDQGLQFLIQYYNGEERAKGNILERFSAQQFPDLHSELNLSSLELGDSALYFCASSPGVNTEAFFGQGTRLTVV.

In its sample, this clone was seen a few times. The V and J genes are TRBV29-1 and TRBJ1-1, with 9 bases fitting TRBD1. There are 12 residues in the CDR3. Trimming at V came to 7 bases and at J to 2 bases, leaving 2 bases not matched to a gene. Germline-derived CDR1 and CDR2 are SQVTM and ANQGSEA. Written as DNA, the CDR3 is TGCAGCGCGGGACAGGGCAACACTGAAGCTTTCTTT. Amino acid sequence: CSAGQGNTEAFF.

To note about this clone: Other nucleotide sequences from this sample produce the same CDR3. The chain links TRBV15 to TRBJ2-2, with 8 bases identical to TRBD1. CDR1 LNHNV and CDR2 YYDKDF come from the germline V gene (reference sequence). The CDR3 has 15 amino acids. After removal of 5 bases from V and 7 bases from J, the junction contained 9 bases not matched to a gene. Here the CDR3 reads CATSQGQGRVGELFF. In DNA, the CDR3 is TGTGCCACCAGCCAAGGACAGGGTAGGGTCGGGGAGCTGTTTTTT. The variable domain in full, completed from reference TRBV15 and TRBJ2-2, reads DAMVIQNPRYQVTQFGKPVTLSCSQTLNHNVMYWYQQKSSQAPKLLFHYYDKDFNNEADTPDNFQSRRPNTSFCFLDIRSPGLGDTAMYLCATSQGQGRVGELFFGEGSRLTVL.

The chain recombines TRBV30 with TRBJ2-3; D call uncertain. This CDR3 contains 10 residues. Germline CDR1 is GTSNPN and CDR2 is SVGIG (reference sequence). The ends were cut back, 2 bases at V and 10 bases at J, with 7 bases in the middle. The CDR3 here is CAWSTVAQYF. The CDR3 DNA reads as TGTGCCTGGAGTACGGTGGCGCAGTATTTT.

The V call is TRBV5-1, the J call TRBJ1-4; no clear D gene. Germline V gene sequence: CDR1 SGHRS, CDR2 YFSETQ. This CDR3 spans 16 amino acids. V was clipped by 4 bases and J by 0 bases, with 13 bases between them. CDR3 loop: CASSLNGPATNEKLFF. The CDR3 nucleotides read TGCGCCAGCAGCCTGAATGGCCCGGCAACTAATGAAAAACTGTTTTTT.

The chain couples TRBV28 to TRBJ2-2, with D tentatively TRBD1 or TRBD2 (7 bases each). The CDR3 consists of 15 residues. In germline, CDR1 is MDHEN, CDR2 SYDVKM. Trimming removed 6 bases from V and 7 bases from J, with 18 bases in between. DNA of the CDR3: TGTGCCAGCAGGGGGACAGCGGGAATGGGCGGGGAGCTGTTTTTT. Protein sequence: CASRGTAGMGGELFF. Together with reference TRBV28 and TRBJ2-2, the CDR3 gives the full variable domain: DVKVTQSSRYLVKRTGEKVFLECVQDMDHENMFWYRQDPGLGLRLIYFSYDVKMKEKGDIPEGYSVSREKKERFSLILESASTNQTSMYLCASRGTAGMGGELFFGEGSRLTVL.

This rearrangement joins TRBV19 to TRBJ1-5; D ambiguous. The CDR3 length is 14 residues. The V gene lost 3 bases and the J gene lost 7 bases, with 13 bases spanning the gap. Germline values: CDR1 LNHDA, CDR2 SQIVND (reference sequence). The CDR3 is CASSIDREGQPQHF. The CDR3 DNA reads TGTGCCAGTAGTATTGATCGGGAGGGCCAGCCCCAGCATTTT.